These 23 T cell receptor beta chains were sequenced from one sample in a study of CD8 T cells in ankylosing spondylitis. These receptors lack a known antigen. TCRdb called the 5' RACE reads again in MiXCR, with one record for every CDR3 protein. The sample lists more than 650,000 distinct CDR3 sequences; about 11% were seen once. Findings of the study overall: A motif in TCR beta, a set of about eight highly homologous variants, appeared characteristic of ankylosing spondylitis blood.

Input material: blood, either unsorted or a sorted T cell fraction (not recorded which). These receptors were collected from a male donor with ankylosing spondylitis.

This clonotype was picked up many times. The chain couples TRBV5-1 to TRBJ2-3; D might be TRBD1 (5 bases). Looked up from germline, CDR1 is SGHRS and CDR2 is YFSETQ. There are 14 residues in the CDR3. V was cut by 2 bases and J by 2 bases, with 9 bases left in between. The CDR3 bases are TGCGCCAGCAGCTTACAGGCCTCCACAGATACGCAGTATTTT. It yields the protein CASSLQASTDTQYF.

This clonotype was seen many times. V and J are TRBV20-1 and TRBJ2-7, with 7 bases aligning to TRBD1. The germline V gene encodes CDR1 DFQATT and CDR2 SNEGSKA (reference sequence). Unmatched junction bases numbered 7, after V lost 6 bases and J lost 5 bases. The CDR3 is 12 residues long. This chain's CDR3 is CSASQGVHEQYF. For the CDR3, the DNA is TGCAGTGCGTCGCAGGGGGTCCACGAGCAGTACTTC.

This clonotype has more than one count but fewer than ten. V gene TRBV20-1 combines with J gene TRBJ2-7; 9 bases map to TRBD2. Germline V CDR1 and CDR2: DFQATT, SNEGSKA (reference sequence). J was trimmed by 7 bases and V by 1 base; bases with no gene match: 5. CDR3 size: 13 residues. This chain's CDR3 is CSARVAGANEQYF. The CDR3 DNA follows: TGCAGTGCTAGAGTAGCGGGAGCTAATGAGCAGTACTTC.

The chain has TRBV10-3 and TRBJ1-2; tentatively, D is TRBD1 (5 bases). The V gene's germline CDR1 is ENHRY and CDR2 SYGVKD. The CDR3 loop spans 13 amino acids. V was cut by 0 bases and J by 7 bases, with 9 bases left in between. The CDR3: CAISESAQGGYTF. CDR3 sequence (DNA): TGTGCCATCAGTGAGTCAGCCCAGGGTGGCTACACCTTC.

This clonotype was seen a few times. The CDR3 DNA sequence: TGTGCCAGCAGCTCTTACGGGTCTGGAAACACCATATATTTT. Its translation: CASSSYGSGNTIYF. This chain uses TRBV13 with TRBJ1-3; D remains unclear. The CDR3 extends over 14 amino acids. V lost 4 bases and J lost 1, with 8 bases in between. The germline V gene has CDR1 PRHDT and CDR2 FYEKMQ (reference sequence).

This clonotype has more than one count but fewer than ten. This chain uses TRBV20-1 with TRBJ2-3; the D gene is possibly TRBD1 (5 bases). Germline CDR1 and CDR2: DFQATT and SNEGSKA (reference sequence). This CDR3 is 13 amino acids long. The germline V and J ends were trimmed by 1 base and 5 bases, with 10 bases remaining between them. CDR3 region: CSARGFREDTQYF. CDR3 in DNA: TGCAGTGCTAGAGGATTCAGGGAAGATACGCAGTATTTT.

The chain employs TRBV7-2 and TRBJ1-2; possibly TRBD1 for D (5 bases). CDR3 size: 14 residues. Trimming removed 5 bases from V and 4 bases from J, with 14 bases in between. Germline V gene sequence: CDR1 SGHTA, CDR2 FQGNSA. DNA for the CDR3: TGTGCCAGCAGCGGACAACCGGGCTCCTATGGCTACACCTTC. This encodes CASSGQPGSYGYTF.

V usage is TRBV24-1 and J usage is TRBJ1-4; no definite D call. V shed 2 bases and J shed 4 bases, with 7 bases lying between them. Germline lookup yields CDR1 KGHDR and CDR2 SFDVKD. CDR3 length equals 14 residues. CDR3 sequence reads: CATSDSVINEKLFF. In DNA form, the CDR3 reads TGTGCCACCAGTGATTCAGTGATTAATGAAAAACTGTTTTTT.

This clonotype has just a few counts. V gene TRBV5-1 combines with J gene TRBJ1-2, with D unclear. The CDR3 runs to 15 residues. CDR1 is SGHRS and CDR2 is YFSETQ in the germline V gene. V lost 0 bases to trimming and J lost 3 bases, with 12 bases between them. The CDR3 reads CASSLDSLEHYGYTF. CDR3 nucleotide sequence: TGCGCCAGCAGCTTGGACAGCTTGGAGCACTATGGCTACACCTTC.

This clonotype was seen a few times. The rearrangement uses TRBV12-3 or TRBV12-4 and TRBJ1-1; D remains unclear. CDR3 length: 9 residues. V dropped 10 bases and J dropped 8 bases, with 8 bases sitting between them. CDR3 region: CATAPEAFF. The CDR3 DNA follows: TGTGCCACCGCCCCAGAAGCTTTCTTT.

This clonotype was counted at least ten times. The genes are TRBV12-3 or TRBV12-4 and TRBJ1-2; TRBD1 matches 7 bases. The CDR3 contains 13 residues. Trimming at V came to 4 bases and at J to 7 bases, leaving 6 bases not matched to a gene. CDR3 coding DNA: TGTGCCAGCAGTTGGGCAGGGGGGAGTGGCTACACCTTC. This codes for CASSWAGGSGYTF.

Only a few counts were recorded for this clonotype. The J gene is TRBJ1-3, the V gene TRBV20-1; no definite D call. From germline, CDR1 is DFQATT and CDR2 SNEGSKA (reference sequence). The CDR3 totals 12 residues. V shed 5 bases and J shed 4 bases, with 9 bases lying between them. The CDR3 loop is CSAPLGGNTIYF. The CDR3 DNA is TGCAGTGCTCCCCTCGGGGGAAACACCATATATTTT.

This clonotype was seen more than once but under ten times. A much larger clone is a single base away; this may be a read error. This chain connects TRBV28 to TRBJ2-5, with D uncertain. V was pared by 5 bases and J by 5 bases, with 6 bases between. The V gene's germline CDR1 is MDHEN and CDR2 SYDVKM. There are 11 residues in the CDR3. The CDR3 sequence is CASSGRETQYF. The DNA of the CDR3 is TGTGCCAGCAGTGGACGGGAGACCCAGTACTTC.

This clonotype turned up a few times. The gene calls are TRBV6-2 or TRBV6-3 and TRBJ2-5; TRBD2 matches 12 bases. The CDR3 totals 13 residues. The germline V gene has CDR1 MNHEY and CDR2 SVGEGT. J lost 9 bases, V lost 4 bases, and 3 bases had no gene match. CDR3 sequence (DNA): TGTGCCAGCAGTTCGGGACTAGCGGGCGCCCAGTACTTC. This translates into CASSSGLAGAQYF.

This clonotype was picked up a small number of times. V usage is TRBV6-5 and J usage is TRBJ1-1, with D possibly matching TRBD1 (6 bases). The CDR3 is 12 residues long. Per germline, CDR1 MNHEY and CDR2 SVGAGI. V dropped 2 bases and J dropped 10 bases, with 11 bases sitting between them. The CDR3, as DNA: TGTGCCAGCAGTTACGAAGGGGGAACAGCTTTCTTT. Protein sequence: CASSYEGGTAFF.

The table lists this clonotype with a few counts. The chain carries TRBV5-6 and TRBJ2-5, with D unresolved. CDR3 size: 16 residues. V was clipped by 0 bases and J by 5 bases, with 17 bases between them. Germline V gene sequence: CDR1 SGHDT, CDR2 YYEEEE. DNA of the CDR3: TGTGCCAGCAGCTTGGGCCCGTCCCCTTATAGGGAGACCCAGTACTTC. Amino acids: CASSLGPSPYRETQYF.

The V call is TRBV7-2, the J call TRBJ1-3; unclear D gene. Germline V gene sequence: CDR1 SGHTA, CDR2 FQGNSA. The CDR3 runs 13 residues. V lost 10 bases to trimming and J lost 7 bases, with 17 bases between them. The CDR3 loop is CATGSQVGNTIYF. The CDR3 region has the DNA TGTGCCACCGGCTCACAAGTTGGGAACACCATATATTTT.

The chain is built from TRBV24-1 and TRBJ2-1, with TRBD2 identical over 11 bases. The germline gives CDR1 KGHDR, CDR2 SFDVKD. The CDR3 covers 14 residues. Trimming removed 6 bases from V and 5 bases from J; junction bases left unmatched: 2. In DNA form, the CDR3 reads TGTGCCACCAGTCTAGCGGGAGGCAACAATGAGCAGTTCTTC. Encoded protein: CATSLAGGNNEQFF.

This clonotype appeared many times. This chain links TRBV5-1 with TRBJ2-1; 9 bases are a match to TRBD2. CDR1 SGHRS and CDR2 YFSETQ come from the germline V gene. This CDR3 spans 17 amino acids. Unmatched junction bases numbered 16, after V lost 0 bases and J lost 12 bases. The CDR3 nucleotides read TGCGCCAGCAGCTTGGGACTAGCGGACGCCTACAATGAAGTGCAGTTCTTC. Amino acid sequence: CASSLGLADAYNEVQFF.

This chain uses TRBV20-1 with TRBJ2-1; possibly TRBD2 for D (6 bases). Looked up from germline, CDR1 is DFQATT and CDR2 is SNEGSKA (reference sequence). CDR3 length: 14 residues. V lost 0 bases to trimming and J lost 4 bases, with 10 bases between them. The DNA for the CDR3 is TGCAGTGCTAGAGATGGTCGGGGGTACAATGAGCAGTTCTTC. Translated, it gives CSARDGRGYNEQFF.

This sequence joins TRBV4-2 and TRBJ2-1; TRBD1 aligns across 7 bases. The CDR3 runs 17 residues. Per the germline V gene, CDR1 is LGHNA and CDR2 is YNFKEQ. V gave up 0 bases and J gave up 1 base; unmatched junction bases: 6. The CDR3 loop is CASSQETLQGSYNEQFF. The CDR3, as DNA: TGTGCCAGCAGCCAAGAAACTCTACAGGGGTCCTACAATGAGCAGTTCTTC.

V and J are TRBV28 and TRBJ2-2; a weak D match, TRBD2 (6 bases). Germline CDR1 MDHEN, CDR2 SYDVKM. The CDR3 has 15 residues. V lost 5 bases, J lost 6 bases, and 16 bases lay in between. CDR3 DNA: TGTGCCAGCAGTCCCCTATTCCGGGGGTCCGGGGAGCTGTTTTTT. Amino acid sequence: CASSPLFRGSGELFF.

This clonotype has just a few counts. The chain is built from TRBV6-1 and TRBJ1-1; 9 bases are shared with TRBD1. Per germline, CDR1 MNHNS and CDR2 SASEGT. CDR3 length equals 13 residues. J lost 2 bases, V lost 6 bases, and 1 base had no gene match. The chain's CDR3 is CASRQGANTEAFF. CDR3 in DNA: TGTGCCAGCAGACAGGGGGCAAACACTGAAGCTTTCTTT.